The T cell receptor beta chain under discussion was sequenced for a study of control samples from healthy donors and cancer patients. Assay used: immunoSEQ multiplex PCR; TCRdb lists only in-frame clones, some missing. The sample contains 100,000 to 150,000 clones, roughly 91% of which appear only once. The CDR3 contains 15 residues. V dropped 6 bases and J dropped 7; count of bases not matched to a gene: 14. The germline gives CDR1 MNHEY, CDR2 SVGAGI. The sequencing sample was made of blood. The receptor's source is a man aged 35 to 55 in good health. This chain uses TRBV6-5 with TRBJ2-7; 8 bases line up with TRBD1. The CDR3 DNA follows: TGTGCCAGCAGCGCCCCGGACAGGGCTCGGTGGGAGCAGTACTTC. As protein: CASSAPDRARWEQYF.